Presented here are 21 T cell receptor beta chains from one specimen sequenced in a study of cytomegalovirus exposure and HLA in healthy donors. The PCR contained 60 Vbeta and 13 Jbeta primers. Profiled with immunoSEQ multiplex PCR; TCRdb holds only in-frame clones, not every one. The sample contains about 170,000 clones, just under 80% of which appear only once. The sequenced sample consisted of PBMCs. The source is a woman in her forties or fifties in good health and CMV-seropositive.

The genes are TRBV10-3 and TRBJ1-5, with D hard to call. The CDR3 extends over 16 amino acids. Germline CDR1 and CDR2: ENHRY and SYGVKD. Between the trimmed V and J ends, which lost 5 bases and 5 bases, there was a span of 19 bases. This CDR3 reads CAISSDILLVDQPQHF. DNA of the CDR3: TGTGCCATCAGTTCTGACATCCTCCTCGTGGATCAGCCCCAGCATTTT.

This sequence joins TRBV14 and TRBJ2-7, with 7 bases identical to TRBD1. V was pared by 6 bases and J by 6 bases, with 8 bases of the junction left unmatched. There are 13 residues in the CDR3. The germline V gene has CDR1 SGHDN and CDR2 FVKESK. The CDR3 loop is CASSFDRDLEQYF. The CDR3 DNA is TGTGCCAGCAGTTTCGACAGGGACCTCGAGCAGTACTTC.

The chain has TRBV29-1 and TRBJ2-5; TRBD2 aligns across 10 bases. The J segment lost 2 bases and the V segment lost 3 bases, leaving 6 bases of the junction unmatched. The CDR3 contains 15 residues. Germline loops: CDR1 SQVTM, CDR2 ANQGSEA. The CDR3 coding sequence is TGCAGCGTTGACCAGCGGGAGGGCCGGCAAGAGACCCAGTACTTC. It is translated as CSVDQREGRQETQYF.

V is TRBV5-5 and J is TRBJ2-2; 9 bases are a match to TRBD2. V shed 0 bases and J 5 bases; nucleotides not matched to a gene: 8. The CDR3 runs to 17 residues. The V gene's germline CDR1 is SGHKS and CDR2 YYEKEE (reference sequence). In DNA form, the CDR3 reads TGTGCCAGCAGCTTGGATCCTAGCGGGATGAGAACCGGGGAGCTGTTTTTT. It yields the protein CASSLDPSGMRTGELFF.

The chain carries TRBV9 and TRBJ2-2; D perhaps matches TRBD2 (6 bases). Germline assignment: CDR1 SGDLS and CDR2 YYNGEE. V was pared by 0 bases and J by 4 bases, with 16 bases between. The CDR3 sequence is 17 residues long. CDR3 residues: CASSVAGGLGGTGELFF. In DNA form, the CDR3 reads TGTGCCAGCAGCGTAGCTGGGGGGTTGGGAGGCACCGGGGAGCTGTTTTTT.

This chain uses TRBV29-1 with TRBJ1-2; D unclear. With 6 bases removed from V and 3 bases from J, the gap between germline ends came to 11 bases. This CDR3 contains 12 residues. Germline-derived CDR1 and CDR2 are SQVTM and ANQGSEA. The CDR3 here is CSVMGPDYGYTF. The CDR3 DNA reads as TGCAGCGTCATGGGCCCTGACTATGGCTACACCTTC.

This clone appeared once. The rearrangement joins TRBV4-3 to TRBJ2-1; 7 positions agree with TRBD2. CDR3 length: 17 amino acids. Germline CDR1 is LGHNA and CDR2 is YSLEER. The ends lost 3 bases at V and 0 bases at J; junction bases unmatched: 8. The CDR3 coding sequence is TGCGCCAGCAGCCACCGAGCGGGGAGAAGCTCCTACAATGAGCAGTTCTTC. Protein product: CASSHRAGRSSYNEQFF.

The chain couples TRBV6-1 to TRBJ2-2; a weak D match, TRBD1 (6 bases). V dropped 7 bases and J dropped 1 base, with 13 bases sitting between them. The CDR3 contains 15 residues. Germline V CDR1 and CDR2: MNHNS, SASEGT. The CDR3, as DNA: TGTGCCAGCACGCGGACAGCGCAGAACACCGGGGAGCTGTTTTTT. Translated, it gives CASTRTAQNTGELFF.

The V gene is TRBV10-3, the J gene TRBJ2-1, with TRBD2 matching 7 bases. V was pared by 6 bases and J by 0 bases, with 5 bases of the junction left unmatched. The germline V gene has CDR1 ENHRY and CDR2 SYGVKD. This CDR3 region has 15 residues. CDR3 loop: CAIRVSGASYNEQFF. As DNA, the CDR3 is TGTGCCATCAGGGTAAGCGGGGCCTCCTACAATGAGCAGTTCTTC.

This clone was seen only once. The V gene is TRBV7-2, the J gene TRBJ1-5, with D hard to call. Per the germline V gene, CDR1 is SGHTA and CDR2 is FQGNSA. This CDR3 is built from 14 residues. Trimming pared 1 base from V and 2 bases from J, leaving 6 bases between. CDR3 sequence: CASSLVAGNQPQHF. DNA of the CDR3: TGTGCCAGCAGCTTAGTGGCAGGCAATCAGCCCCAGCATTTT.

Here the CDR3 reads CASSPESRQGRGNQPQHF. The CDR3 region has the DNA TGCGCCAGCAGTCCCGAATCTAGACAGGGAAGAGGCAATCAGCCCCAGCATTTT. This chain connects TRBV4-1 to TRBJ1-5, with TRBD1 matching 7 bases. The junction had 16 bases not matched to a gene; V was cut back by 6 bases and J by 2 bases. The CDR3 spans 18 residues. Germline V gene lookup returns CDR1 MGHRA and CDR2 YSYEKL.

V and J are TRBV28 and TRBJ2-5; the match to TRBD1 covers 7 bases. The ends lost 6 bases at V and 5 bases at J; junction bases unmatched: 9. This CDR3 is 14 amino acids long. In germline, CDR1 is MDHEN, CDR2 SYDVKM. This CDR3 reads CASSSDRARETQYF. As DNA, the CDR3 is TGTGCCAGCAGCTCCGACAGGGCTCGGGAGACCCAGTACTTC.

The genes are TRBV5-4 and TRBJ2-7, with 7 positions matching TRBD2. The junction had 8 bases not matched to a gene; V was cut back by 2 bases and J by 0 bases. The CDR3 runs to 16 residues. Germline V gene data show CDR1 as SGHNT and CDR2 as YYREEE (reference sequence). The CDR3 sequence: CASSLREGFSSYEQYF. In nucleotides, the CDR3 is TGTGCCAGCAGCTTAAGGGAGGGTTTTAGCTCCTACGAGCAGTACTTC.

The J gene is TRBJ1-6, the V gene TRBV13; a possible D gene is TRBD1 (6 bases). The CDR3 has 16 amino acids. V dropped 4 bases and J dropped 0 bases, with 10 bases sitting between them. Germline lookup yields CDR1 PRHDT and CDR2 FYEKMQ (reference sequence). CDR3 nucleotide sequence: TGTGCCAGCAGCTACACAGGGAGCTCCTATAATTCACCCCTCCACTTT. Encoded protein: CASSYTGSSYNSPLHF. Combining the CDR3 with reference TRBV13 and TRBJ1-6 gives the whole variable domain AAGVIQSPRHLIKEKRETATLKCYPIPRHDTVYWYQQGPGQDPQFLISFYEKMQSDKGSIPDRFSAQQFSDYHSELNMSSLELGDSALYFCASSYTGSSYNSPLHFGNGTRLTVT.

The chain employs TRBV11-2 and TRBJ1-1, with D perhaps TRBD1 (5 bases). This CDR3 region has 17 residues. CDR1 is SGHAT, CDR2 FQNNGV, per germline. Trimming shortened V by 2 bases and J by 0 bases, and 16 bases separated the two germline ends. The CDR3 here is CASSLWAGVPMNTEAFF. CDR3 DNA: TGTGCCAGCAGCTTATGGGCGGGGGTACCGATGAACACTGAAGCTTTCTTT.

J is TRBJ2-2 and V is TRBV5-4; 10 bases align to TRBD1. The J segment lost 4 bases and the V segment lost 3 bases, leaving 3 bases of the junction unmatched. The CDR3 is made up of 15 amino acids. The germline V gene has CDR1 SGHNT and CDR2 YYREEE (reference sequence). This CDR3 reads CASSYGTGVTGELFF. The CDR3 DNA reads TGTGCCAGCAGCTATGGGACAGGGGTCACCGGGGAGCTGTTTTTT.

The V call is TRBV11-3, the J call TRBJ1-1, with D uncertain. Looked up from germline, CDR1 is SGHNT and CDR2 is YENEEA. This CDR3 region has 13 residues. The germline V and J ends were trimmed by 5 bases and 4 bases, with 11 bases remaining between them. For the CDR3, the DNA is TGTGCCAGCAGCCCCTCGGGAGGCACTGAAGCTTTCTTT. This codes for CASSPSGGTEAFF.

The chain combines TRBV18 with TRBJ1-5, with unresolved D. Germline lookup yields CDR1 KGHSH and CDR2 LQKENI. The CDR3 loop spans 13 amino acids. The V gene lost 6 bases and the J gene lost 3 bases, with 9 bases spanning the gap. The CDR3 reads CASSEQFNQPQHF. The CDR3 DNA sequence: TGTGCCAGCTCGGAACAGTTCAATCAGCCCCAGCATTTT.

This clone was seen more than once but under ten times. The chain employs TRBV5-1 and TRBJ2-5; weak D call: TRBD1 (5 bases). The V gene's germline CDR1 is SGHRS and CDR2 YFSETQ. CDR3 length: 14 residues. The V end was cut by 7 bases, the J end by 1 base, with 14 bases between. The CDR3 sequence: CASRPQGAQETQYF. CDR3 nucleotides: TGCGCCAGCCGCCCTCAGGGCGCCCAAGAGACCCAGTACTTC.

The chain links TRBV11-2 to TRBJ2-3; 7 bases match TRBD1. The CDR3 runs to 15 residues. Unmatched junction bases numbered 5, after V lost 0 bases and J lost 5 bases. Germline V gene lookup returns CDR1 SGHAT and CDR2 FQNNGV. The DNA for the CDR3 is TGTGCCAGCAGCTTAGACAGGGGGTATGGAGATACGCAGTATTTT. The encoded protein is CASSLDRGYGDTQYF.

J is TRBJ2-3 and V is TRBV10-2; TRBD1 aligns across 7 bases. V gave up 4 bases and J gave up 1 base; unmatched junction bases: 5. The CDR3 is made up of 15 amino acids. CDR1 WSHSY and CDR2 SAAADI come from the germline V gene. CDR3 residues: CASSVGTEGTDTQYF. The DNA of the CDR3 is TGCGCCAGCAGTGTGGGGACAGAAGGCACAGATACGCAGTATTTT.